These T cell receptor beta chains were read from a single sample in a study of T cell responses to AZD1222 COVID-19 vaccine. Sequencing used immunoSEQ multiplex PCR; TCRdb keeps in-frame clones, though not all of them. The sample records approximately 180,000 clones, around nine tenths being singletons. Sequencing used peripheral blood, obtained 28 days after the second dose of the MenACWY control vaccine. These receptor sequences come from an adult who received the MenACWY meningococcal vaccine as a control. CDR3s include the opening cysteine and the closing phenylalanine or tryptophan. D genes are given only for firm matches. Size is omitted from some rows. Given values are once, few, many or a class for expanded clones.

CDR3aa | CDR3nt | v_gene | abundance | j_gene | d_gene
CASSSDRGRTRIEKLFF | TGTGCCAGCAGTTCCGACAGGGGGCGGACCCGGATAGAAAAACTGTTTTTT | TRBV7-8 | NA | TRBJ1-4 | TRBD1
CASSYSSHPENIQYF | TGTGCCAGCAGTTACTCCTCACATCCCGAAAACATTCAGTACTTC | TRBV6-5 | NA | TRBJ2-4 | NA
CSGRRGANDEQFF | TGCAGCGGGAGGAGGGGGGCAAACGATGAGCAGTTCTTC | TRBV29-1 | NA | TRBJ2-1 | NA
CASSSHRGQETQYF | TGTGCCAGCAGCTCTCACAGGGGCCAAGAGACCCAGTACTTC | TRBV5-4 | NA | TRBJ2-5 | TRBD1
CASSRSSNYGYTF | TGTGCCAGCAGTCGGAGTTCTAACTATGGCTACACCTTC | TRBV6-5 | few | TRBJ1-2 | NA
CASSVGGERPQHF | TGTGCCAGCAGCGTAGGGGGGGAGAGGCCCCAGCATTTT | TRBV9 | once | TRBJ1-5 | NA
CASSMGLAGGADEQFF | TGTGCCAGTAGTATGGGACTAGCGGGAGGGGCCGATGAGCAGTTCTTC | TRBV19 | once | TRBJ2-1 | TRBD2
CASNDRDRAGTEAFF | TGTGCCAGCAACGATAGGGACAGGGCGGGCACTGAAGCTTTCTTT | TRBV2 | NA | TRBJ1-1 | TRBD1
CASSSMTGTNFEQFF | TGCGCCAGCAGCTCCATGACCGGGACAAACTTCGAGCAGTTCTTC | TRBV5-1 | NA | TRBJ2-1 | NA
CASSPTGYANTGELFF | TGTGCCAGCAGCCCGACGGGGTACGCGAACACCGGGGAGCTGTTTTTT | TRBV7-8 | NA | TRBJ2-2 | NA
CASSYGVRGPDTQYF | TGTGCCAGCAGTTACGGGGTCAGGGGTCCAGATACGCAGTATTTT | TRBV6-5 | NA | TRBJ2-3 | NA
CSVTGTPLAFSGSYGYTF | TGCAGCGTTACCGGGACACCACTTGCCTTTTCCGGCTCGTATGGCTACACCTTC | TRBV29-1 | NA | TRBJ1-2 | NA
CASSLAGPSRGNTIYF | TGCGCCAGCAGCTTGGCCGGGCCCAGCCGCGGAAACACCATATATTTT | TRBV5-1 | NA | TRBJ1-3 | NA
CASSPEQLTYNEQFF | TGTGCCAGTAGTCCGGAGCAGCTAACCTACAATGAGCAGTTCTTC | TRBV19 | NA | TRBJ2-1 | NA
CASSMLGRNTEAFF | TGTGCCAGTAGTATGCTGGGGAGGAACACTGAAGCTTTCTTT | TRBV19 | NA | TRBJ1-1 | NA
CASSHGQGGLFF | TGTGCCAGCAGCCACGGACAGGGGGGGCTGTTTTTT | TRBV3-1/TRBV3-2 | NA | TRBJ2-2 | TRBD1
CASSLVEPTETQYF | TGCGCCAGCAGCTTGGTGGAGCCCACAGAGACGCAGTATTTT | TRBV5-1 | NA | TRBJ2-3 | NA
CASSSTTSGRGGEQYF | TGTGCCAGCAGTTCCACGACTAGCGGGAGGGGTGGCGAGCAGTACTTC | TRBV6-6 | NA | TRBJ2-7 | TRBD2
CASSFPPRWSSQETQYF | TGCGCCAGCAGCTTCCCCCCACGGTGGAGCTCCCAAGAGACCCAGTACTTC | TRBV5-1 | NA | TRBJ2-5 | NA
CASSLSPGGHHYGYTF | TGTGCCAGCAGCTTATCTCCAGGGGGTCATCACTATGGCTACACCTTC | TRBV7-9 | NA | TRBJ1-2 | TRBD1
CAVTGLDTEAFF | TGTGCCGTTACAGGGTTGGACACTGAAGCTTTCTTT | TRBV10-3 | NA | TRBJ1-1 | NA
CASSERPGGGSPLHF | TGTGCTAGCAGCGAACGACCCGGAGGTGGTTCACCCCTCCACTTT | TRBV7-7 | NA | TRBJ1-6 | NA
CASHRGSYTGELFF | TGTGCCTCCCATCGAGGATCATACACCGGGGAGCTGTTTTTT | TRBV6-5 | NA | TRBJ2-2 | NA
CASTSFDEQYF | TGTGCCAGCACCTCGTTCGACGAGCAGTACTTC | TRBV11-2 | few | TRBJ2-7 | NA
CASSPGGSNQPQHF | TGTGCCAGCAGCCCAGGGGGTAGCAATCAGCCCCAGCATTTT | TRBV11-3 | NA | TRBJ1-5 | TRBD1
CASSPWGNQPQHF | TGTGCCAGCAGTCCGTGGGGTAATCAGCCCCAGCATTTT | TRBV28 | NA | TRBJ1-5 | NA
CASSDRTGANVLTF | TGCGCCAGCAGCGACAGGACTGGGGCCAACGTCCTGACTTTC | TRBV5-1 | NA | TRBJ2-6 | NA
CASSFGGGEEETQYF | TGTGCCAGCAGCTTTGGCGGGGGGGAAGAGGAGACCCAGTACTTC | TRBV7-6 | NA | TRBJ2-5 | TRBD2
CSVTGGPEAFF | TGCAGCGTAACAGGGGGCCCTGAAGCTTTCTTT | TRBV29-1 | few | TRBJ1-1 | TRBD1
CASSPRATTNTEAFF | TGTGCCAGCAGCCCGAGAGCGACAACGAACACTGAAGCTTTCTTT | TRBV5-8 | NA | TRBJ1-1 | NA
CASSVFTDTQYF | TGTGCCAGCAGCGTCTTCACAGATACGCAGTATTTT | TRBV9 | NA | TRBJ2-3 | NA
CASSLNPGYEQYF | TGTGCCAGCAGCTTAAATCCAGGGTACGAGCAGTACTTC | TRBV7-2 | NA | TRBJ2-7 | NA
CASNGRGPSYEQYF | TGTGCCAGCAATGGCAGGGGGCCTTCCTACGAGCAGTACTTC | TRBV2 | NA | TRBJ2-7 | TRBD1
CSVRDRASSGYTF | TGCAGCGTGAGGGACAGGGCCTCTTCAGGCTACACCTTC | TRBV29-1 | NA | TRBJ1-2 | TRBD1
CASSKVGDRGPMNTEAFF | TGTGCCAGCAGCAAAGTAGGAGACAGGGGGCCAATGAACACTGAAGCTTTCTTT | TRBV21-1 | NA | TRBJ1-1 | NA
CSVGVGAAYNEQFF | TGCAGCGTTGGGGTAGGAGCCGCCTACAATGAGCAGTTCTTC | TRBV29-1 | NA | TRBJ2-1 | NA
CATRQTQETQYF | TGTGCCACCAGACAAACCCAAGAGACCCAGTACTTC | TRBV24-1 | few | TRBJ2-5 | NA
CASSLAKGPPYGYTF | TGTGCCAGCAGCTTAGCGAAAGGGCCCCCCTATGGCTACACCTTC | TRBV7-6 | NA | TRBJ1-2 | NA
CASSLTSSGANVLTF | TGCGCCAGCAGCTTGACGAGCTCTGGGGCCAACGTCCTGACTTTC | TRBV5-1 | NA | TRBJ2-6 | NA
CASRPSGSGTEAFF | TGTGCCAGCAGGCCCTCAGGCTCTGGGACTGAAGCTTTCTTT | TRBV6-5 | NA | TRBJ1-1 | NA
CASSWQGSTDTQYF | TGTGCCAGCAGCTGGCAAGGTAGCACAGATACGCAGTATTTT | TRBV7-2 | NA | TRBJ2-3 | NA
CASSYVWETQYF | TGTGCCAGCAGTTACGTTTGGGAGACCCAGTACTTC | TRBV6-2/TRBV6-3 | NA | TRBJ2-5 | NA
CAWSDFPGHQPQHF | TGTGCCTGGAGTGATTTCCCAGGACATCAGCCCCAGCATTTT | TRBV30 | NA | TRBJ1-5 | NA
CASSSSTASTDTQYF | TGTGCCAGCAGCTCTTCGACAGCTAGCACAGATACGCAGTATTTT | TRBV7-2 | NA | TRBJ2-3 | NA
CAWRVPSAGWTGELFF | TGTGCCTGGAGGGTGCCGTCCGCGGGGTGGACCGGGGAGCTGTTTTTT | TRBV30 | NA | TRBJ2-2 | NA
CASSEAGASRGSPLHF | TGTGCCAGCAGTGAAGCCGGAGCCTCGAGGGGTTCACCCCTCCACTTT | TRBV2 | NA | TRBJ1-6 | NA
CASSSSFNSPLHF | TGTGCCAGTAGCTCCTCCTTTAATTCACCCCTCCACTTT | TRBV19 | NA | TRBJ1-6 | NA
CATSESGQGNNQPQHF | TGTGCCACCAGTGAATCTGGACAGGGTAACAATCAGCCCCAGCATTTT | TRBV24-1 | NA | TRBJ1-5 | TRBD1
CASSYGGSPSREQYF | TGTGCCAGCAGTTACGGGGGTTCCCCCTCGCGGGAGCAGTACTTC | TRBV6-5 | NA | TRBJ2-7 | NA
CSVEAIGVFGTGELFF | TGCAGCGTTGAAGCGATCGGGGTATTCGGCACCGGGGAGCTGTTTTTT | TRBV29-1 | NA | TRBJ2-2 | NA
CASSLGGAREQYF | TGCGCCAGCAGCTTGGGAGGAGCTCGTGAGCAGTACTTC | TRBV5-1 | NA | TRBJ2-7 | NA
CASKGGSSGANVLTF | TGTGCCAGCAAAGGCGGGTCCTCTGGGGCCAACGTCCTGACTTTC | TRBV28 | NA | TRBJ2-6 | NA